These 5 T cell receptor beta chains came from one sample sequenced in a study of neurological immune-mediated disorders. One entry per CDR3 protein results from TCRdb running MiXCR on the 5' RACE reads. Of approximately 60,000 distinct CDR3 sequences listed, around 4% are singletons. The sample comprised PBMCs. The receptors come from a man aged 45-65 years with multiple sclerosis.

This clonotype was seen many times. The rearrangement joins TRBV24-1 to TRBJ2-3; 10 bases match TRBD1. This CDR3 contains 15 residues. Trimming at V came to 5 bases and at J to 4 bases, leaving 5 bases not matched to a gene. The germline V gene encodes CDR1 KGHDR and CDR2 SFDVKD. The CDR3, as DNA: TGTGCCACCAGTGCAGGGACAGGGGTACCAGATACGCAGTATTTT. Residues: CATSAGTGVPDTQYF.

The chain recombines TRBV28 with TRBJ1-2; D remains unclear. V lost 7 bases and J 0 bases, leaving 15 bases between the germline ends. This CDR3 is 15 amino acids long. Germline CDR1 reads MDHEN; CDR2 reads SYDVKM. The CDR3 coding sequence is TGTGCCAGCACCTCCCCGTCGGAGACTAACTATGGCTACACCTTC. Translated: CASTSPSETNYGYTF.

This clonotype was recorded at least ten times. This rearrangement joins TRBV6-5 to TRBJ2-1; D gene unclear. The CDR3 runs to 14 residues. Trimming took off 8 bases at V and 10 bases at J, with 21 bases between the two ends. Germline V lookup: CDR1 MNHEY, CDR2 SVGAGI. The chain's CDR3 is CASWVGPLLGEQFF. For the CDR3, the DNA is TGTGCCAGCTGGGTAGGACCACTCCTGGGGGAGCAGTTCTTC.

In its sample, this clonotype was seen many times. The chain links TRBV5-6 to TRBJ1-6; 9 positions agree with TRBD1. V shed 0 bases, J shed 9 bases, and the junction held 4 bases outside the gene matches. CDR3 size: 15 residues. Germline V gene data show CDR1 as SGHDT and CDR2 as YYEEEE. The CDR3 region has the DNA TGTGCCAGCAGCTTGGGTACAGGGGGCTCTTCACCCCTCCACTTT. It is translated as CASSLGTGGSSPLHF.

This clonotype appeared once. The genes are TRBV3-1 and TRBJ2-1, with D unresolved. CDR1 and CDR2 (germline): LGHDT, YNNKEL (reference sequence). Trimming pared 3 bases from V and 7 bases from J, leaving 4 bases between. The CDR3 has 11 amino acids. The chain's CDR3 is CASSHANEQFF. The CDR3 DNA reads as TGTGCCAGCAGCCATGCAAATGAGCAGTTCTTC.